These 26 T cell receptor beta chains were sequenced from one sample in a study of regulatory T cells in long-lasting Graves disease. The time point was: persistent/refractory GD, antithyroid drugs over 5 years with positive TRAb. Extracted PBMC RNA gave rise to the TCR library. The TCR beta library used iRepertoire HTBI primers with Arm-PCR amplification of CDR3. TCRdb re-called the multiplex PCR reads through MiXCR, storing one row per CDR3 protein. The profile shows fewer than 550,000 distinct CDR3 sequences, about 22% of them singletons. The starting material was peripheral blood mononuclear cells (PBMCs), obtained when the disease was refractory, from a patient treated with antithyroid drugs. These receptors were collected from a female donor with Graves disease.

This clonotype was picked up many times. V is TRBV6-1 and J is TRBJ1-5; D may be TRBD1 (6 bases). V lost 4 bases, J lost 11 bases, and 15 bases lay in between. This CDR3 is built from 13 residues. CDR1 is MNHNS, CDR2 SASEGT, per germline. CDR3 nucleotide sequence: TGTGCCAGCAGTGGGGGGGCAAGGAGGGCCCAGCATTTT. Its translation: CASSGGARRAQHF.

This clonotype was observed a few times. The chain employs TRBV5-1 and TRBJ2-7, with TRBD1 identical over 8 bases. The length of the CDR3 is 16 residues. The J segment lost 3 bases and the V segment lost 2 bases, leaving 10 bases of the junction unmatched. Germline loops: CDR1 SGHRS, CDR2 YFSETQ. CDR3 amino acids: CASSFIPDRALYEQYF. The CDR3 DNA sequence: TGCGCCAGCAGCTTCATTCCGGACAGGGCACTCTACGAGCAGTACTTC.

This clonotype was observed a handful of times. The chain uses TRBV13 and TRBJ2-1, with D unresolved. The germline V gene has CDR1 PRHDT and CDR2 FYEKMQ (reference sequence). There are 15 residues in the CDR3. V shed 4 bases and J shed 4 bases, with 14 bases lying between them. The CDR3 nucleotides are TGTGCCAGCAGCTATTATTCCTCAAGATACAATGAGCAGTTCTTC. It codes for CASSYYSSRYNEQFF.

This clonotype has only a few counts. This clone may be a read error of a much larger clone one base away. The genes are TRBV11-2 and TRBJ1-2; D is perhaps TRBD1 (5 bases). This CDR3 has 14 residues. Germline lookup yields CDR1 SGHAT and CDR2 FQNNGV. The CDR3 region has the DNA TGTGCCAGCAGCTTAGATTGGGGGAACTATAGCTACACCTTC. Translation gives CASSLDWGNYSYTF.

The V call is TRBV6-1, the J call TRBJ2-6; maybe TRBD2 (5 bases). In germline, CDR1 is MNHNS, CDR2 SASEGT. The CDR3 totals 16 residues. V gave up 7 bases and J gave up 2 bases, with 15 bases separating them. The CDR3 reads CASNPGLQPGANVLTF. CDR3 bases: TGTGCCAGCAACCCTGGACTGCAACCTGGGGCCAACGTCCTGACTTTC.

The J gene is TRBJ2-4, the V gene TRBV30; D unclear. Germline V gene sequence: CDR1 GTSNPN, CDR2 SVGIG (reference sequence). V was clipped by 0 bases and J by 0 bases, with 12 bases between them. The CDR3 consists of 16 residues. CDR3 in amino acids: CAWSVPVSVAKNIQYF. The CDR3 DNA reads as TGTGCCTGGAGTGTACCCGTGAGCGTAGCCAAAAACATTCAGTACTTC.

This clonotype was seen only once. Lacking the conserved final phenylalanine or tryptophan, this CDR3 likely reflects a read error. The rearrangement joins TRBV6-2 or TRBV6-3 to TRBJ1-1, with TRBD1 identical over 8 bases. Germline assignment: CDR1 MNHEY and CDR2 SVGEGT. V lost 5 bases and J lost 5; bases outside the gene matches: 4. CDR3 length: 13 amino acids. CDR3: CASSEQGGTEAFS. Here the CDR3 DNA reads TGTGCCAGCAGTGAACAGGGGGGTACTGAAGCTTTCTCT.

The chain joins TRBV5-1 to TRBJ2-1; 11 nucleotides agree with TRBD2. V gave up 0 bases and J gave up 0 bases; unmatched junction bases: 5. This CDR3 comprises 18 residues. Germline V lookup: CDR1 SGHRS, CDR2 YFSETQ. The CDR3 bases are TGCGCCAGCAGCTTGGCCCTAGCGGGGGGTCTCTCCTACAATGAGCAGTTCTTC. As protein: CASSLALAGGLSYNEQFF.

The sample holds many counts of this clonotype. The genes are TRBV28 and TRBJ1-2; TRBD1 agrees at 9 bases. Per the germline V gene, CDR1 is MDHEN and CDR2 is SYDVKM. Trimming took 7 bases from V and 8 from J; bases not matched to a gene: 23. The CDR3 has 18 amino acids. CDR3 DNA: TGTGCCAGCAAACCTAGTCCCGGGACAGGGTTCGTCCCTATCGGCTACACCTTC. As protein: CASKPSPGTGFVPIGYTF.

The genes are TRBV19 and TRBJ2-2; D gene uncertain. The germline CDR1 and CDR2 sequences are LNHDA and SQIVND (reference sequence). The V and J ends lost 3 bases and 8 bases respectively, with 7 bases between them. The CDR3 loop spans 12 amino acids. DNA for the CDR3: TGTGCCAGTAGTATGGTGCTGGGGGAGCTGTTTTTT. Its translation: CASSMVLGELFF.

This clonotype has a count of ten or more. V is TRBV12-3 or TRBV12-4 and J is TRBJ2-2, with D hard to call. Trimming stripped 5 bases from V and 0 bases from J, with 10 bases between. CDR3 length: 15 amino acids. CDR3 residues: CASSPRPANTGELFF. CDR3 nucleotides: TGTGCCAGCAGTCCCAGGCCCGCGAACACCGGGGAGCTGTTTTTT.

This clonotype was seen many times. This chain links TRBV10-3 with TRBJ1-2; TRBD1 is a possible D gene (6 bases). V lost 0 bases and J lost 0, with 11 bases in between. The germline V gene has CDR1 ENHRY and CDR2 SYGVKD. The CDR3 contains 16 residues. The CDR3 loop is CAISESEDSPNYGYTF. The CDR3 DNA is TGTGCCATCAGTGAGTCGGAGGACAGTCCTAACTATGGCTACACCTTC.

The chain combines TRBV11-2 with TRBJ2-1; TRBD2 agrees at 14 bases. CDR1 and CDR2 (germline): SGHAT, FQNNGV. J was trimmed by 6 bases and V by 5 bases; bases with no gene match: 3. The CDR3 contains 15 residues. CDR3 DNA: TGTGCCAGCAGCCCGGGGACTAGCGGGAGCAATGAGCAGTTCTTC. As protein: CASSPGTSGSNEQFF.

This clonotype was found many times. CDR3 region: CASRPVLLSETQYF. The CDR3 coding sequence is TGTGCCAGCAGACCAGTTTTACTCTCGGAGACCCAGTACTTC. The chain recombines TRBV11-2 with TRBJ2-5; D is uncertain. The CDR3 extends over 14 amino acids. The germline V gene encodes CDR1 SGHAT and CDR2 FQNNGV. V was shortened by 6 bases and J by 5 bases, with 16 bases between the two germline ends. The entire variable domain, with the rest obtained from reference TRBV11-2 and TRBJ2-5, is as follows: EAGVAQSPRYKIIEKRQSVAFWCNPISGHATLYWYQQILGQGPKLLIQFQNNGVVDDSQLPKDRFSAERLKGVDSTLKIQPAKLEDSAVYLCASRPVLLSETQYFGPGTRLLVL.

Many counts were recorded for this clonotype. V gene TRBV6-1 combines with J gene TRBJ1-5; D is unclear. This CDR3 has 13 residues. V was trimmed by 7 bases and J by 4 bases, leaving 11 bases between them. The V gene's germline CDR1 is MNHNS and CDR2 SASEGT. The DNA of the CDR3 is TGTGCCAGCACACAAACGGAGAATCAGCCCCAGCATTTT. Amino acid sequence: CASTQTENQPQHF.

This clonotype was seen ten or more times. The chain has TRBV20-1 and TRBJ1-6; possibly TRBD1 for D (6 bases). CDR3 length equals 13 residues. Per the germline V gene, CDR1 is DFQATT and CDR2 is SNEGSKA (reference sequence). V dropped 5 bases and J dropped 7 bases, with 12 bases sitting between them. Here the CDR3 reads CSASTGRNSPLHF. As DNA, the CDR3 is TGCAGTGCTTCTACAGGGAGGAATTCACCCCTCCACTTT.

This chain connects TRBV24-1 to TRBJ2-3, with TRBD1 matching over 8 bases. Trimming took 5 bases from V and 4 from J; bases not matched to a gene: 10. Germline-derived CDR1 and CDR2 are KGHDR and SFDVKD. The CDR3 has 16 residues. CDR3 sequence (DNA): TGTGCCACCAGTGGAAGGACAGGGAAGTTCGCAGATACGCAGTATTTT. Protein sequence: CATSGRTGKFADTQYF.

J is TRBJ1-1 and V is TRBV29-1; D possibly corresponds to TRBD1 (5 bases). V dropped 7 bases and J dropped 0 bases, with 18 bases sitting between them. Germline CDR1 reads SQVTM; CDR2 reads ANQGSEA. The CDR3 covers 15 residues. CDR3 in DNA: TGCAGCGGCGGGGACCCTGTCCTGATGAACACTGAAGCTTTCTTT. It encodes CSGGDPVLMNTEAFF. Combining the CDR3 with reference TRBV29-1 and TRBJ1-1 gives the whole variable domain SAVISQKPSRDICQRGTSLTIQCQVDSQVTMMFWYRQQPGQSLTLIATANQGSEATYESGFVIDKFPISRPNLTFSTLTVSNMSPEDSSIYLCSGGDPVLMNTEAFFGQGTRLTVV.

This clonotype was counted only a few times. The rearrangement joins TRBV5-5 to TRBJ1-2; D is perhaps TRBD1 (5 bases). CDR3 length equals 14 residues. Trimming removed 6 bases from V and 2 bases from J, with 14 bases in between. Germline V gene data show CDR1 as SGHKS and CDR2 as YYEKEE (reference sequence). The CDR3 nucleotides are TGTGCCAGCACCATAGGGACTAGGAACTATGGCTACACCTTC. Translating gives CASTIGTRNYGYTF.

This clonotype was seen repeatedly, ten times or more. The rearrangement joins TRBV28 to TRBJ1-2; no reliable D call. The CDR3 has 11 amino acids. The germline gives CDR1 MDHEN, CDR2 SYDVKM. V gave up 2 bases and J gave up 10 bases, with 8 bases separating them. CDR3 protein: CASSLGHDYTF. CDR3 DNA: TGTGCCAGCAGTTTAGGGCATGACTACACCTTC.

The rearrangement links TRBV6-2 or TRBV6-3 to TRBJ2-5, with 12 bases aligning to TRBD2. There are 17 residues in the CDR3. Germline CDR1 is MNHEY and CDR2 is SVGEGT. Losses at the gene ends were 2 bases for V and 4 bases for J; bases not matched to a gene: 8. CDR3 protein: CASSYPLAGGPPETQYF. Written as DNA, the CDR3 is TGTGCCAGCAGTTACCCTCTAGCGGGAGGGCCCCCAGAGACCCAGTACTTC.

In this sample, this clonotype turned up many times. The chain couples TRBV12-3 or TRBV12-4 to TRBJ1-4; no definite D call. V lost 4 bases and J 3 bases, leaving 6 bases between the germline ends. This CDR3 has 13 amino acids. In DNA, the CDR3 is TGTGCCAGCAGTTGGGTGCCTAATGAAAAACTGTTTTTT. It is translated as CASSWVPNEKLFF.

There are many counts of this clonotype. The CDR3 region has the DNA TGTGCCAGCAGCCCGGACAGGTTGATGAACACTGAAGCTTTCTTT. It is translated as CASSPDRLMNTEAFF. The rearrangement joins TRBV7-2 to TRBJ1-1, with 7 nucleotides matching TRBD1. CDR3 size: 15 residues. Germline V gene lookup returns CDR1 SGHTA and CDR2 FQGNSA. The trim removed 5 bases at V and 0 bases at J, leaving 6 bases unmatched. Full variable domain (missing parts from reference TRBV7-2 and TRBJ1-1): GAGVSQSPSNKVTEKGKDVELRCDPISGHTALYWYRQSLGQGLEFLIYFQGNSAPDKSGLPSDRFSAERTGGSVSTLTIQRTQQEDSAVYLCASSPDRLMNTEAFFGQGTRLTVV.

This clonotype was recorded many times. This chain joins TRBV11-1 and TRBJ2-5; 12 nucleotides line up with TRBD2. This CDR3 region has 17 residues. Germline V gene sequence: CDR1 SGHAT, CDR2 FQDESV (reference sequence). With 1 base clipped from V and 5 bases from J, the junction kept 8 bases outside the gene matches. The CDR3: CASSLEYRTSGKETQYF. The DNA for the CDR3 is TGTGCCAGCAGCTTAGAGTATCGGACTAGCGGGAAGGAGACCCAGTACTTC.

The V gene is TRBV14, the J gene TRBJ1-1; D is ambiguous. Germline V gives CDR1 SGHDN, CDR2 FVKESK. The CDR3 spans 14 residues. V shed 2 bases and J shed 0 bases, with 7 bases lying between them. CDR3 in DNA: TGTGCCAGCAGCCAACAGACTCTGAACACTGAAGCTTTCTTT. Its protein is CASSQQTLNTEAFF.

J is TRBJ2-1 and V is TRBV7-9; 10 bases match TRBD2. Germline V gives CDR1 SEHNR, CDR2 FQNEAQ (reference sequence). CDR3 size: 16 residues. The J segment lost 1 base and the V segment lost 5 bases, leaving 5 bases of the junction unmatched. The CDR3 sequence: CASSDPSGGSYNEQFF. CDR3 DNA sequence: TGTGCCAGCAGCGATCCTAGCGGGGGTTCCTACAATGAGCAGTTCTTC.